This TCR beta chain was recorded in a study of blood T cells in healthy people across ages. Together with a sample-barcoded 5' primer, a J-beta primer mix was included in a second PCR lasting about 6 to 11 cycles. One entry per CDR3 protein, called by TCRdb with MiXCR from the 5' RACE reads. The sample records roughly 1.6 million distinct CDR3 sequences, about 32% being singletons. The CDR3 is 14 amino acids. Germline V gene data show CDR1 as MGHRA and CDR2 as YSYEKL. Trimming left V 5 bases short and J 3 bases short, with 14 bases between. A few counts support this clonotype. This receptor was taken from a woman in her thirties in good health. Sequenced sample: blood. V and J are TRBV4-1 and TRBJ2-7; D tentatively fits TRBD1 or TRBD2 (5 bases each). The CDR3 sequence: CASSARDGFYEQYF. CDR3 nucleotides: TGCGCCAGCAGCGCCCGGGACGGCTTCTACGAGCAGTACTTC.